The 18 T cell receptor beta chains below come from one sample, sequenced in a study of identical twins. MiXCR, run by TCRdb on the 5' RACE reads, gives a single entry per CDR3 protein. Among approximately 620,000 distinct CDR3 sequences listed, over 8.5% were seen once. These data were likewise used in another study, on yellow fever vaccine responses in identical twins.

The specimen was PBMCs. The receptors come from a woman younger than 35 in good health.

There are many counts of this clonotype. V is TRBV25-1 and J is TRBJ2-1; 9 bases line up with TRBD2. Germline assignment: CDR1 MGHDK and CDR2 SYGVNS. V lost 7 bases and J lost 0; bases outside the gene matches: 16. The CDR3 consists of 19 residues. The CDR3 loop reads CASTPTGSGGPLSYNEQFF. The CDR3 DNA follows: TGTGCCAGCACCCCGACTGGTAGCGGGGGACCCCTCTCCTACAATGAGCAGTTCTTC.

This chain joins TRBV3-1 and TRBJ2-5, with 8 bases that match TRBD2. V lost 4 bases and J lost 2; bases outside the gene matches: 9. The CDR3 is made up of 16 amino acids. Germline V gives CDR1 LGHDT, CDR2 YNNKEL (reference sequence). CDR3 protein: CASSPWAGGRQETQYF. Here the CDR3 DNA reads TGTGCCAGCAGCCCCTGGGCGGGAGGTCGGCAAGAGACCCAGTACTTC.

This clonotype was observed a few times. V gene TRBV20-1 combines with J gene TRBJ2-3, with 10 bases aligning to TRBD2. With 4 bases clipped from V and 4 bases from J, the junction kept 8 bases outside the gene matches. CDR1 is DFQATT, CDR2 SNEGSKA, per germline (reference sequence). The CDR3 runs 15 residues. CDR3 coding DNA: TGCAGTGCTACAACCGGGACTAGCGAGGCAGATACGCAGTATTTT. It is translated as CSATTGTSEADTQYF.

This clonotype was picked up a small number of times. This rearrangement joins TRBV6-5 to TRBJ2-3; perhaps TRBD2 as D (5 bases). This CDR3 has 14 residues. CDR1 and CDR2 from the germline V gene are MNHEY and SVGAGI. Trimming removed 0 bases from V and 3 bases from J, with 7 bases in between. The chain's CDR3 is CASSYSRVTDTQYF. CDR3 DNA: TGTGCCAGCAGTTACTCGAGGGTTACAGATACGCAGTATTTT.

This clonotype was detected ten times or more. The chain has TRBV20-1 and TRBJ2-3, with 10 positions matching TRBD2. This CDR3 has 14 amino acids. Germline CDR1 and CDR2: DFQATT and SNEGSKA (reference sequence). J gave up 1 base and V 5 bases, and 3 bases lay outside the gene matches. CDR3 bases: TGCAGTGCTCCGCTAGCGGGGGGCACAGATACGCAGTATTTT. Translated: CSAPLAGGTDTQYF.

The chain combines TRBV6-1 with TRBJ2-3, with D tentatively TRBD1 or TRBD2 (6 bases each). CDR1 is MNHNS, CDR2 SASEGT, per germline. This CDR3 comprises 16 residues. Deletions cut 7 bases from V and 2 bases from J, with 19 bases between. The CDR3 spells CASTRRGEFLTDTQYF. The CDR3 nucleotides read TGTGCCAGCACCCGAAGGGGGGAGTTCCTCACAGATACGCAGTATTTT.

The table lists this clonotype with many counts. The chain is built from TRBV20-1 and TRBJ2-3; D unresolved. Germline assignment: CDR1 DFQATT and CDR2 SNEGSKA (reference sequence). Trimming stripped 6 bases from V and 1 base from J, with 5 bases between. The CDR3 contains 11 residues. The CDR3, as DNA: TGCAGTGCCCAGGGCACAGATACGCAGTATTTT. As protein: CSAQGTDTQYF.

This clonotype was picked up many times. The V gene is TRBV4-3, the J gene TRBJ2-3; 12 bases are a match to TRBD2. Germline CDR1 is LGHNA and CDR2 is YSLEER. This CDR3 has 16 amino acids. V lost 5 bases, J lost 3 bases, and 6 bases stayed unmatched. The CDR3 region is CASSSSGRASTDTQYF. The CDR3 DNA follows: TGCGCCAGCAGCTCTAGCGGGAGGGCCTCGACAGATACGCAGTATTTT.

The sample holds a few counts of this clonotype. The V gene is TRBV3-1, the J gene TRBJ1-5, with D uncertain. Per the germline V gene, CDR1 is LGHDT and CDR2 is YNNKEL (reference sequence). The CDR3 loop spans 14 amino acids. Trimming left V 1 base short and J 1 base short, with 5 bases between. The CDR3 sequence is CASSQALSNQPQHF. The CDR3, as DNA: TGTGCCAGCAGCCAAGCACTGAGCAATCAGCCCCAGCATTTT.

This clonotype has just a few counts. The chain joins TRBV15 to TRBJ2-1; 14 bases agree with TRBD2. This CDR3 has 22 amino acids. CDR1 and CDR2 from the germline V gene are LNHNV and YYDKDF (reference sequence). Germline trimming cut 1 base from V and 2 bases from J; bases unmatched to any gene: 16. The CDR3 region has the DNA TGTGCCACCAGCAGAGGAAACCCGGGACTAGCGGGAGCTATAGGACCCTACAATGAGCAGTTCTTC. Its translation: CATSRGNPGLAGAIGPYNEQFF.

The chain is built from TRBV6-5 and TRBJ2-1; 8 bases are a match to TRBD1. CDR1 and CDR2 from the germline V gene are MNHEY and SVGAGI. The ends lost 7 bases at V and 5 bases at J; junction bases unmatched: 7. This CDR3 has 14 amino acids. The CDR3 DNA follows: TGTGCCAGCACTTCATACAGGGGGGACAATGAGCAGTTCTTC. It codes for CASTSYRGDNEQFF.

This clonotype occurred many times. The rearrangement uses TRBV7-9 and TRBJ2-3, with 10 bases identical to TRBD2. CDR1 is SEHNR and CDR2 is FQNEAQ in the germline V gene (reference sequence). V lost 1 base to trimming and J lost 2 bases; unmatched junction nucleotides: 6. The CDR3 has 17 residues. The CDR3: CASSLGLAGEFTDTQYF. In nucleotides, the CDR3 is TGTGCCAGCAGCTTAGGGCTAGCGGGGGAGTTCACAGATACGCAGTATTTT.

This clonotype was picked up a small number of times. V is TRBV12-3 or TRBV12-4 and J is TRBJ2-4; possible D gene TRBD1, 5 bases. The CDR3 is 14 residues long. The V end lost 0 bases, the J end lost 4 bases, and 7 bases lay between the germline ends. The CDR3 loop reads CASSLAGQKNIQYF. Here the CDR3 DNA reads TGTGCCAGCAGTTTAGCGGGGCAAAAAAACATTCAGTACTTC.

This clonotype came up many times. The V and J genes are TRBV12-3 or TRBV12-4 and TRBJ1-1; D remains unclear. The CDR3 extends over 14 amino acids. Trimming shortened V by 2 bases and J by 5 bases, and 12 bases separated the two germline ends. The CDR3 loop is CASSLRPGATEAFF. The DNA for the CDR3 is TGTGCCAGCAGTTTACGGCCAGGTGCTACTGAAGCTTTCTTT.

At least ten counts were recorded for this clonotype. This chain uses TRBV20-1 with TRBJ2-7, with 12 nucleotides matching TRBD2. The CDR3 length is 14 residues. Trimming removed 4 bases from V and 3 bases from J; junction bases left unmatched: 4. Germline V lookup: CDR1 DFQATT, CDR2 SNEGSKA (reference sequence). In DNA form, the CDR3 reads TGCAGTGCTATTCGGACTAGCGGGATCTACGAGCAGTACTTC. It is translated as CSAIRTSGIYEQYF.

The V gene is TRBV29-1, the J gene TRBJ2-7, with TRBD2 identical over 9 bases. J lost 0 bases, V lost 5 bases, and 2 bases had no gene match. The CDR3 runs 13 residues. CDR1 and CDR2 from the germline V gene are SQVTM and ANQGSEA. For the CDR3, the DNA is TGCAGCGTTCGACTAGCGGACTCCTACGAGCAGTACTTC. Encoded protein: CSVRLADSYEQYF.

Ten or more counts support this clonotype. The chain links TRBV2 to TRBJ2-7, with 9 bases lining up with TRBD1. Trimming at V came to 4 bases and at J to 4 bases, leaving 5 bases not matched to a gene. CDR3 length equals 14 residues. Germline assignment: CDR1 SNHLY and CDR2 FYNNEI. This CDR3 reads CASSGQGVGYEQYF. The CDR3 nucleotides read TGTGCCAGCAGTGGACAGGGGGTCGGGTACGAGCAGTACTTC.

This clonotype has only a few counts. The CDR3 region has the DNA TGCAGTGCTAGTGTCCCACAAAGCTTCCACGACATCTACGAGCAGTACTTC. Translated, it gives CSASVPQSFHDIYEQYF. The chain couples TRBV20-1 to TRBJ2-7; D not certain. V lost 3 bases and J 3 bases, leaving 24 bases between the germline ends. The germline V gene has CDR1 DFQATT and CDR2 SNEGSKA (reference sequence). This CDR3 is built from 17 residues.